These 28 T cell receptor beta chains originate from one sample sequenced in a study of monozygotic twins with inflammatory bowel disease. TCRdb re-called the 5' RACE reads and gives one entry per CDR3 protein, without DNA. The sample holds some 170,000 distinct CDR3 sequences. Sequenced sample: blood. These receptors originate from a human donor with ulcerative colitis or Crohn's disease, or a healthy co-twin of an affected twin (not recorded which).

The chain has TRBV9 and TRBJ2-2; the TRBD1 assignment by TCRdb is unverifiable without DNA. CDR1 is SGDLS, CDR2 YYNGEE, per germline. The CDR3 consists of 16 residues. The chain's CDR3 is CASSVGPAGYTGELFF.

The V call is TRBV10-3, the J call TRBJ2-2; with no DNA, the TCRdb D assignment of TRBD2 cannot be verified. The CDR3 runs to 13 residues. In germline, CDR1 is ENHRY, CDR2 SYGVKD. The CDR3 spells CAISGLSTGELFF.

The CDR3: CSAYHSTEAFF. This sequence joins TRBV20-1 and TRBJ1-1. The CDR3 runs 11 residues. The V gene's germline CDR1 is DFQATT and CDR2 SNEGSKA (reference sequence).

CDR3 loop: CASSSNRLYEQFF. The chain is built from TRBV6-6 and TRBJ2-1. The CDR3 sequence is 13 residues long. The germline V gene has CDR1 MNHNY and CDR2 SVGAGI (reference sequence).

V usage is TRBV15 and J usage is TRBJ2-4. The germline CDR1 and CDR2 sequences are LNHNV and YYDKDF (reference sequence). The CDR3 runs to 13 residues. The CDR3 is CATSSLAKNIQYF.

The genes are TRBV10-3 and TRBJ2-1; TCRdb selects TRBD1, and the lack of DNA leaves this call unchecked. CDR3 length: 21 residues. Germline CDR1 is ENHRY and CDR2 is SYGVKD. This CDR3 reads CAISERYHRDRGVLVCDEQFF.

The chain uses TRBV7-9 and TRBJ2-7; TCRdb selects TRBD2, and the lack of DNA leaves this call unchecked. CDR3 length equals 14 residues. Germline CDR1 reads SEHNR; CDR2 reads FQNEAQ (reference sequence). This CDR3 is CASSSRTGLYEQYF.

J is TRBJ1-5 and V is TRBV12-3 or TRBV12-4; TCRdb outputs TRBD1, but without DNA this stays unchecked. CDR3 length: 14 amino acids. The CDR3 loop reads CASSLALGGQPQHF.

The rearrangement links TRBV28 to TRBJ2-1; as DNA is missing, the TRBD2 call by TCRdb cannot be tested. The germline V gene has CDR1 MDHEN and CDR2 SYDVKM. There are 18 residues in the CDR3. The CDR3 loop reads CASSYPPGLADSYNEQFF.

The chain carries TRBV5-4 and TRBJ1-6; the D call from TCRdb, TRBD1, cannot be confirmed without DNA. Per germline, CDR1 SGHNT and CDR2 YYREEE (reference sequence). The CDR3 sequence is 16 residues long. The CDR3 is CASSLGWDRSNSPLHF.

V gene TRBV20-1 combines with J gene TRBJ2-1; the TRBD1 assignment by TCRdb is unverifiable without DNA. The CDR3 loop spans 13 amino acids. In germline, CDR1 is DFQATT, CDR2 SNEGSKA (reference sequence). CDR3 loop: CSARPGVVYEQFF.

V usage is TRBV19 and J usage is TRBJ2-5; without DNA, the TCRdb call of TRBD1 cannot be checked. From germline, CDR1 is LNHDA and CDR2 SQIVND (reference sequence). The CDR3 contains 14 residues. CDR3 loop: CATSTGAVQETQYF.

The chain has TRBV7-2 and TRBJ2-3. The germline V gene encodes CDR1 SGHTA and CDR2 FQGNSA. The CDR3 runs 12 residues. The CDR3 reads CASSHDEHTQYF. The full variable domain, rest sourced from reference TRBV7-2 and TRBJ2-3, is GAGVSQSPSNKVTEKGKDVELRCDPISGHTALYWYRQSLGQGLEFLIYFQGNSAPDKSGLPSDRFSAERTGGSVSTLTIQRTQQEDSAVYLCASSHDEHTQYFGPGTRLTVL.

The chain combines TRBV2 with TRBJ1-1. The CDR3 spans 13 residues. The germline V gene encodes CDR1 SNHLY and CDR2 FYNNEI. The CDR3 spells CASIELSNTEAFF.

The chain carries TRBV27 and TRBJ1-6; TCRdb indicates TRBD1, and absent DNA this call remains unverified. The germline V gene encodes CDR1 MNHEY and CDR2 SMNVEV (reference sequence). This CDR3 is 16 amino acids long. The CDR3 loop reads CASSSRDRGPNSPLHF.

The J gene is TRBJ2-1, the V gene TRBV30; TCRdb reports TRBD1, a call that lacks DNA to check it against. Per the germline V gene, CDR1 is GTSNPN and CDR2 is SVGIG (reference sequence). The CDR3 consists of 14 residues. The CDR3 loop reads CAWSVGRGPNEQFF.

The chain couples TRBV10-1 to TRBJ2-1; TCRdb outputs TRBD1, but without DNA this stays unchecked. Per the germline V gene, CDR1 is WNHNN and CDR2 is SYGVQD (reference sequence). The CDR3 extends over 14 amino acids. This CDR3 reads CASSETGENNEQFF.

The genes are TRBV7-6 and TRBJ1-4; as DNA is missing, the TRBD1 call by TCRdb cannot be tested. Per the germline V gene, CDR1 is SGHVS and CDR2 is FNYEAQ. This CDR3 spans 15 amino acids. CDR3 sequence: CASSGKGQGNEKLFF.

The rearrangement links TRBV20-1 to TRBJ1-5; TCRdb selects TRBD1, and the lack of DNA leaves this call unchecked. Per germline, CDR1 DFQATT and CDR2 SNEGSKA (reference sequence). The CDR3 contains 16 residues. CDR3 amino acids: CSAIQHSALRYQPQHF.

The CDR3 reads CASSWTQGHPYEQYF. The rearrangement links TRBV7-9 to TRBJ2-7; TCRdb picks TRBD1, but there is no DNA to check that call. This CDR3 has 15 residues. Germline-derived CDR1 and CDR2 are SEHNR and FQNEAQ (reference sequence).

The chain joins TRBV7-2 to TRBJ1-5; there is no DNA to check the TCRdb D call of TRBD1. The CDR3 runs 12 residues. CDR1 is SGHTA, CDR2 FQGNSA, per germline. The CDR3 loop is CASSLRTGPQHF.

The CDR3 loop reads CASSLALTVDEAFF. The chain carries TRBV7-9 and TRBJ1-1. CDR3 length: 14 residues. Germline V lookup: CDR1 SEHNR, CDR2 FQNEAQ (reference sequence).

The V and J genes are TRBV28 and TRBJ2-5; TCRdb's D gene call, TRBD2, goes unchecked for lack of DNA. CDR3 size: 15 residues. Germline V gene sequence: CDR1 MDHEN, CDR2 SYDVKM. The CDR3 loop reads CASSLRGGLEETQYF.

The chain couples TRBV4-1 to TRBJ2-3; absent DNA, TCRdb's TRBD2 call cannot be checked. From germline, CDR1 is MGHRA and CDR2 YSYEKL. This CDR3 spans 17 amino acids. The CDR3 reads CASSQVAHSGSTDTQYF.

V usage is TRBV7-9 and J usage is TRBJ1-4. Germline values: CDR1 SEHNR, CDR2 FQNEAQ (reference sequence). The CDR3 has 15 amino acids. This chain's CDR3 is CASSLVGSAGEKLFF.

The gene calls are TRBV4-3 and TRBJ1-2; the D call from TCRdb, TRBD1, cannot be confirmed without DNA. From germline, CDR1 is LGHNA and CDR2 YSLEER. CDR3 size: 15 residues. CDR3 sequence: CASSQDREGGYGYTF.

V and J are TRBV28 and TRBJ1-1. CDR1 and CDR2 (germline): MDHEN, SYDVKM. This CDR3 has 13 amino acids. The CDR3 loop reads CASSLQVNTEAFF. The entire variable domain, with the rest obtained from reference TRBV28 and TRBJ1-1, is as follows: DVKVTQSSRYLVKRTGEKVFLECVQDMDHENMFWYRQDPGLGLRLIYFSYDVKMKEKGDIPEGYSVSREKKERFSLILESASTNQTSMYLCASSLQVNTEAFFGQGTRLTVV.

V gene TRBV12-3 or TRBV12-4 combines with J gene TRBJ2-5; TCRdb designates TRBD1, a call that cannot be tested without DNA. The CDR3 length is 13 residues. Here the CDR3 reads CASSLWGVETQYF.